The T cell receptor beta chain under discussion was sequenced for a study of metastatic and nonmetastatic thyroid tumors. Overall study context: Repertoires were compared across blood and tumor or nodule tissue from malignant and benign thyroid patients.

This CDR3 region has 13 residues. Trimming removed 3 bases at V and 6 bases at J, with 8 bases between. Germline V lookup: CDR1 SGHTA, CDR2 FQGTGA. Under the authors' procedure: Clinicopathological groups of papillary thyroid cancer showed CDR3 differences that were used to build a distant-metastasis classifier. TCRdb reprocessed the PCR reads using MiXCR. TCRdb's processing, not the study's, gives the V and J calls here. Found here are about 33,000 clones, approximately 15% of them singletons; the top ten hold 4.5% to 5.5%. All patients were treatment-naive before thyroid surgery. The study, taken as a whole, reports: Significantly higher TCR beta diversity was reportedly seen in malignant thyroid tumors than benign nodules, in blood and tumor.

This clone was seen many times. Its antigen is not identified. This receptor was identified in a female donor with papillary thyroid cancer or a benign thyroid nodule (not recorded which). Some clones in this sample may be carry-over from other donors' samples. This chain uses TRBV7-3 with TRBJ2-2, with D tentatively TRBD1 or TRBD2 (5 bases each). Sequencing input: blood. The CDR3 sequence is CASSFRGAGELFF. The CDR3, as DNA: TGTGCCAGCAGCTTTAGAGGGGCCGGGGAGCTGTTTTTT.